This passage covers 3 T cell receptor beta chains from one sample sequenced in a study of blood T cell repertoires in COVID-19. TCRdb keeps only in-frame clones here, not all; method: immunoSEQ multiplex PCR. The sample lists about 220,000 clones, approximately 84% occurring once. The sequenced material came from peripheral blood. The receptors shown here come from a man aged 50 or older who had recovered from COVID-19.

The chain joins TRBV15 to TRBJ2-7, with 9 bases that match TRBD1. The CDR3 is 16 residues long. Germline lookup yields CDR1 LNHNV and CDR2 YYDKDF (reference sequence). V dropped 3 bases and J dropped 3; count of bases not matched to a gene: 9. Here the CDR3 reads CATSREHGTGYYEQYF. As DNA, the CDR3 is TGTGCCACCAGCAGGGAACATGGGACAGGGTACTACGAGCAGTACTTC.

The chain combines TRBV21-1 with TRBJ1-5; the table's D call, TRBD1, was not checked against the DNA. TRBV21-1 is an annotated pseudogene. CDR3 size: 16 residues. The CDR3 DNA is TGTGCCAGCAGCGGCACCGGGACAGGGACCGGGGAGCCCCAGCATTTT. It yields the protein CASSGTGTGTGEPQHF.

The V gene is TRBV10-2, the J gene TRBJ2-1; D might be TRBD2 (6 bases). V lost 4 bases and J 9 bases, leaving 13 bases between the germline ends. CDR3 length: 13 residues. Germline values: CDR1 WSHSY, CDR2 SAAADI. The CDR3 loop is CASSAGRNGEQFF. In nucleotides, the CDR3 is TGCGCCAGCAGTGCCGGGAGAAATGGTGAGCAGTTCTTC.